This T cell receptor (delta chain) was sequenced in a study of gamma-delta chains in newborns, infants, children. Overall study: Microbial exposure reportedly drives polyclonal innate γδ T cell expansion after birth.

Turning to this clone: A read error is the likely source, as a far larger clone sits one nucleotide away. This sample includes further DNA sequences coding for the same CDR3.

TCRdb applied CATT to the reads for clone calling. Found here are about 6,100 delta-chain clones, 2.6% of them singletons; the top ten hold 15% to 18%. With 2 bases removed from V and 2 bases from J, the gap between germline ends came to 12 bases. Germline V gives CDR1 GEAIGNYY, CDR2 EKD. The length of the CDR3 is 17 residues. Sequenced material: blood. The chain combines TRDV2 with TRDJ3; a weak D match, TRDD3 (6 bases). This TCR came from a child who was a newborn, infant or young child, either healthy, febrile or measles-vaccinated (not recorded which). The CDR3 region is CACDILGDTWDTRQMFF. CDR3 coding DNA: TGTGCCTGTGACATACTGGGAGATACCTGGGACACCCGACAGATGTTTTTC.